The 29 T cell receptor beta chains presented below share a single source sample, sequenced in a study of T cell responses to AZD1222 COVID-19 vaccine. Generated by immunoSEQ multiplex PCR, the TCRdb table keeps only in-frame clones and is missing some. The table lists over 110,000 clones, around 93% of them singletons. The sample consisted of peripheral blood, taken on day 0 of AZD1222 vaccination. These TCRs come from an adult in good health.

The chain links TRBV10-1 to TRBJ1-5; 10 bases line up with TRBD1. V dropped 2 bases and J dropped 7; count of bases not matched to a gene: 2. Germline V gives CDR1 WNHNN, CDR2 SYGVQD (reference sequence). CDR3 length: 14 amino acids. This CDR3 is CASSEGTGAQPQHF. The CDR3 region has the DNA TGCGCCAGCAGTGAGGGGACAGGGGCCCAGCCCCAGCATTTT.

The rearrangement links TRBV4-2 to TRBJ2-7, with a tentative D call TRBD1 (6 bases). Germline V CDR1 and CDR2: LGHNA, YNFKEQ. V lost 0 bases to trimming and J lost 0 bases, with 9 bases between them. The CDR3 runs 15 residues. DNA of the CDR3: TGTGCCAGCAGCCAAGATGGACAGAGCTCCTACGAGCAGTACTTC. Its protein product is CASSQDGQSSYEQYF.

V is TRBV25-1 and J is TRBJ1-3; TRBD1 is a possible D gene (6 bases). The V gene lost 2 bases and the J gene lost 0 bases, with 11 bases spanning the gap. CDR3 length equals 16 residues. Germline V gives CDR1 MGHDK, CDR2 SYGVNS. The CDR3 is CASSEPGAISGNTIYF. The DNA of the CDR3 is TGTGCCAGCAGTGAACCAGGGGCCATCTCTGGAAACACCATATATTTT.

The J gene is TRBJ1-1, the V gene TRBV5-1, with D perhaps matching TRBD1 (5 bases). CDR3 size: 17 residues. Trimming took off 0 bases at V and 4 bases at J, with 19 bases between the two ends. Germline V gene sequence: CDR1 SGHRS, CDR2 YFSETQ. The CDR3 region has the DNA TGCGCCAGCAGCTTGGTTTTGAGGGGCAGAGGGTTCACTGAAGCTTTCTTT. This translates into CASSLVLRGRGFTEAFF. Drawing the rest from reference TRBV5-1 and TRBJ1-1, the complete variable domain is KAGVTQTPRYLIKTRGQQVTLSCSPISGHRSVSWYQQTPGQGLQFLFEYFSETQRNKGNFPGRFSGRQFSNSRSEMNVSTLELGDSALYLCASSLVLRGRGFTEAFFGQGTRLTVV.

The rearrangement uses TRBV5-4 and TRBJ1-6; unclear D gene. The CDR3 has 14 residues. Germline lookup yields CDR1 SGHNT and CDR2 YYREEE (reference sequence). Between the trimmed V and J ends, which lost 2 bases and 9 bases, there was a span of 12 bases. The CDR3 coding sequence is TGTGCCAGCAGCTTCGAGGGTATGGGTTCACCCCTCCACTTT. Protein product: CASSFEGMGSPLHF.

The chain couples TRBV12-3 or TRBV12-4 to TRBJ2-7, with D unresolved. Trimming cost V 5 bases and J 3 bases, with 5 bases left between them. The CDR3 totals 11 residues. The DNA for the CDR3 is TGTGCCAGCAGTGCACTCTACGAGCAGTACTTC. Translating gives CASSALYEQYF.

J is TRBJ1-3 and V is TRBV6-6; D gene uncertain. The CDR3 runs 15 residues. The V gene lost 8 bases and the J gene lost 0 bases, with 14 bases spanning the gap. Per germline, CDR1 MNHNY and CDR2 SVGAGI (reference sequence). Here the CDR3 DNA reads TGTGCCAGCGCTAAGACGGTTCTCTCTGGAAACACCATATATTTT. As protein: CASAKTVLSGNTIYF.

In DNA form, the CDR3 reads TGTGCCACCAGGGGCCCGGGCCCCTGGAACTATGGCTACACCTTC. Translating it yields CATRGPGPWNYGYTF. The gene calls are TRBV15 and TRBJ1-2; no reliable D call. The V gene lost 6 bases and the J gene lost 2 bases, with 16 bases spanning the gap. The germline V gene has CDR1 LNHNV and CDR2 YYDKDF (reference sequence). The CDR3 is made up of 15 amino acids.

The V gene is TRBV3-1 (or the pseudogene TRBV3-2), the J gene TRBJ2-7; a weak D match, TRBD1 (5 bases). The CDR3 spans 16 residues. The ends were cut back, 4 bases at V and 3 bases at J, with 19 bases in the middle. Germline V gene sequence: CDR1 LGHDT, CDR2 YNNKEL (reference sequence). The CDR3 loop reads CASSPYNPDRYYEQYF. The CDR3 DNA follows: TGTGCCAGCAGCCCCTATAACCCCGACAGATACTACGAGCAGTACTTC.

The CDR3 nucleotides read TGTGCCAGCTCACCAAAGACAGGGCATGGCTACACCTTC. Its translation is CASSPKTGHGYTF. This chain connects TRBV18 to TRBJ1-2; 7 bases fit TRBD1. The CDR3 loop spans 13 amino acids. V was pared by 2 bases and J by 6 bases, with 3 bases of the junction left unmatched. Germline V gene lookup returns CDR1 KGHSH and CDR2 LQKENI.

The V call is TRBV7-9, the J call TRBJ2-7; 9 bases agree with TRBD1. CDR3 length: 13 amino acids. V trimming: 4 bases; J trimming: 6 bases; junction bases outside the gene matches: 4. Germline CDR1 is SEHNR and CDR2 is FQNEAQ (reference sequence). CDR3 region: CASSWTGQGEQYF. The CDR3 DNA is TGTGCCAGCAGCTGGACGGGACAGGGCGAGCAGTACTTC.

The chain couples TRBV3-1 (or the pseudogene TRBV3-2) to TRBJ2-7, with D tentatively TRBD1 (6 bases). CDR1 and CDR2 (germline): LGHDT, YNNKEL (reference sequence). With 4 bases removed from V and 0 bases from J, the gap between germline ends came to 10 bases. CDR3 length: 14 residues. The CDR3 bases are TGTGCCAGCAGCCTATACAGGGACTCCTACGAGCAGTACTTC. Translating gives CASSLYRDSYEQYF.

The chain couples TRBV3-1 (or the pseudogene TRBV3-2) to TRBJ2-7, with TRBD2 matching over 9 bases. V was pared by 7 bases and J by 5 bases, with 12 bases of the junction left unmatched. Germline CDR1 reads LGHDT; CDR2 reads YNNKEL (reference sequence). The CDR3 spans 15 residues. CDR3: CASISFSGSRHEQYF. The CDR3 DNA is TGTGCCAGCATCTCATTTAGCGGGAGTAGGCACGAGCAGTACTTC.

This chain links TRBV10-3 with TRBJ2-2; 13 bases fit TRBD2. The CDR3 consists of 17 residues. CDR1 ENHRY and CDR2 SYGVKD come from the germline V gene. The J segment lost 7 bases and the V segment lost 0 bases, leaving 5 bases of the junction unmatched. DNA for the CDR3: TGTGCCATCAGTGAGTCGAGGACTAGCGGGAGTGGCGGGGAGCTGTTTTTT. Amino acid sequence: CAISESRTSGSGGELFF.

The chain joins TRBV7-2 to TRBJ2-7, with D possibly matching TRBD1 (6 bases). The CDR3 totals 16 residues. V lost 5 bases, J lost 3 bases, and 20 bases lay in between. The germline CDR1 and CDR2 sequences are SGHTA and FQGNSA. The CDR3 sequence is CASSGGRDNPIYEQYF. CDR3 in DNA: TGTGCCAGCAGCGGTGGACGGGACAACCCGATCTACGAGCAGTACTTC. The full variable domain, in which reference TRBV7-2 and TRBJ2-7 provide the parts outside the CDR3, is GAGVSQSPSNKVTEKGKDVELRCDPISGHTALYWYRQSLGQGLEFLIYFQGNSAPDKSGLPSDRFSAERTGGSVSTLTIQRTQQEDSAVYLCASSGGRDNPIYEQYFGPGTRLTVT.

The CDR3, as DNA: TGTGCCAGCAGCTCGGGACTAGCGGGAGGGCGCAGGGAGCAGTTCTTC. Its translation is CASSSGLAGGRREQFF. The chain joins TRBV7-2 to TRBJ2-1; 16 bases are shared with TRBD2. CDR3 length equals 16 residues. Germline CDR1 reads SGHTA; CDR2 reads FQGNSA. V trimming: 4 bases; J trimming: 10 bases; junction bases outside the gene matches: 7.

Comments on this clone: Other DNA variants within this sample encode the same CDR3. The chain recombines TRBV19 with TRBJ2-2; 8 bases line up with TRBD1. CDR1 and CDR2 from the germline V gene are LNHDA and SQIVND (reference sequence). Trimming at V came to 1 base and at J to 2 bases, leaving 3 bases not matched to a gene. This CDR3 is built from 16 residues. CDR3 nucleotide sequence: TGTGCCAGTAGTATAGTCCAGGGGGCAAACACCGGGGAGCTGTTTTTT. The encoded protein is CASSIVQGANTGELFF.

The chain recombines TRBV10-3 with TRBJ1-1, with a tentative D call TRBD1 (5 bases). The germline V and J ends were trimmed by 4 bases and 2 bases, with 11 bases remaining between them. CDR1 is ENHRY and CDR2 is SYGVKD in the germline V gene. The CDR3 totals 14 residues. CDR3 in amino acids: CAISAREVNTEAFF. CDR3 DNA sequence: TGTGCCATCAGTGCCAGGGAGGTAAACACTGAAGCTTTCTTT.

The chain carries TRBV2 and TRBJ2-1, with 11 bases identical to TRBD2. Germline V CDR1 and CDR2: SNHLY, FYNNEI. With V trimmed by 6 bases and J by 6 bases, 7 bases remained unmatched. The CDR3 consists of 15 residues. In DNA, the CDR3 is TGTGCCAGCAGCGTACTAGCGGGGGACTTCAATGAGCAGTTCTTC. Amino acids: CASSVLAGDFNEQFF.

V is TRBV2 and J is TRBJ2-3; D gene uncertain. In germline, CDR1 is SNHLY, CDR2 FYNNEI. This CDR3 has 14 amino acids. Trimming shortened V by 6 bases and J by 6 bases, and 16 bases separated the two germline ends. The CDR3 nucleotides read TGTGCCAGCAGCCCCGGGCCTTTGGTGGATACGCAGTATTTT. Protein sequence: CASSPGPLVDTQYF.

The chain links TRBV6-5 to TRBJ1-6, with D possibly TRBD1 on 5 matching bases. The CDR3 is 16 residues long. Germline assignment: CDR1 MNHEY and CDR2 SVGAGI. Trimming removed 2 bases from V and 10 bases from J, with 18 bases in between. CDR3 region: CASSYQSPQDTSPLHF. CDR3 in DNA: TGTGCCAGCAGTTACCAATCCCCCCAGGACACATCACCCCTCCACTTT.

CDR3 DNA: TGTGCCAGCACTGGGGACTATGGCTACACCTTC. Protein product: CASTGDYGYTF. The chain joins TRBV2 to TRBJ1-2, with D uncertain. There are 11 residues in the CDR3. Germline CDR1 reads SNHLY; CDR2 reads FYNNEI. Trimming took off 7 bases at V and 3 bases at J, with 6 bases between the two ends.

This sequence joins TRBV19 and TRBJ1-2, with TRBD1 as a possible D gene (5 bases). The germline CDR1 and CDR2 sequences are LNHDA and SQIVND (reference sequence). The CDR3 extends over 13 amino acids. The germline V and J ends were trimmed by 1 base and 3 bases, with 6 bases remaining between them. The CDR3 protein is CASSIGGDYGYTF. The CDR3 DNA reads TGTGCCAGTAGTATAGGGGGGGACTATGGCTACACCTTC.

V usage is TRBV5-8 and J usage is TRBJ2-4, with 7 bases fitting TRBD1. The CDR3 length is 19 residues. The germline V gene has CDR1 SGHTS and CDR2 YDEGEE. The V and J ends lost 4 bases and 0 bases, in that order; junction bases with no gene match: 16. In DNA, the CDR3 is TGTGCCAGCAGCACTGCCGGGACAGCCTTACGACTAGCCAAAAACATTCAGTACTTC. Protein product: CASSTAGTALRLAKNIQYF.

The chain is built from TRBV10-3 and TRBJ2-1; D may be TRBD2 (6 bases). Trimming stripped 6 bases from V and 3 bases from J, with 15 bases between. The V gene's germline CDR1 is ENHRY and CDR2 SYGVKD. The CDR3 has 15 residues. This CDR3 reads CAISTGTQVYNEQFF. CDR3 sequence (DNA): TGTGCCATCAGCACCGGGACTCAAGTCTACAATGAGCAGTTCTTC.

The rearrangement uses TRBV3-1 (or the pseudogene TRBV3-2) and TRBJ1-2; tentatively, D is TRBD1 (5 bases). V was shortened by 5 bases and J by 4 bases, with 8 bases between the two germline ends. From germline, CDR1 is LGHDT and CDR2 YNNKEL (reference sequence). This CDR3 has 12 amino acids. The CDR3: CASSKDIYGYTF. In DNA, the CDR3 is TGTGCCAGCAGCAAGGACATCTATGGCTACACCTTC.

The chain has TRBV27 and TRBJ1-6; D is unresolved. The CDR3 has 17 amino acids. The V and J ends lost 2 bases and 9 bases respectively, with 20 bases between them. Germline assignment: CDR1 MNHEY and CDR2 SMNVEV (reference sequence). Here the CDR3 reads CASSLTHSTLGGSPLHF. The CDR3 coding sequence is TGTGCCAGCAGTTTAACCCATTCTACCTTAGGCGGTTCACCCCTCCACTTT.

This sequence joins TRBV19 and TRBJ2-2; D remains unclear. Germline CDR1 reads LNHDA; CDR2 reads SQIVND (reference sequence). This CDR3 spans 18 amino acids. V was pared by 0 bases and J by 1 base, with 15 bases between. DNA for the CDR3: TGTGCCAGTAGTATAGATTCGTTAATGAGATTGAACACCGGGGAGCTGTTTTTT. It encodes CASSIDSLMRLNTGELFF.

The chain recombines TRBV6-2 or TRBV6-3 with TRBJ2-4, with 7 bases aligning to TRBD2. The J segment lost 1 base and the V segment lost 5 bases, leaving 11 bases of the junction unmatched. The CDR3 sequence is 17 residues long. Germline CDR1 reads MNHEY; CDR2 reads SVGEGT. The CDR3 region is CASSHGGGSLAKNIQYF. For the CDR3, the DNA is TGTGCCAGCAGTCATGGTGGCGGGAGCTTGGCCAAAAACATTCAGTACTTC.